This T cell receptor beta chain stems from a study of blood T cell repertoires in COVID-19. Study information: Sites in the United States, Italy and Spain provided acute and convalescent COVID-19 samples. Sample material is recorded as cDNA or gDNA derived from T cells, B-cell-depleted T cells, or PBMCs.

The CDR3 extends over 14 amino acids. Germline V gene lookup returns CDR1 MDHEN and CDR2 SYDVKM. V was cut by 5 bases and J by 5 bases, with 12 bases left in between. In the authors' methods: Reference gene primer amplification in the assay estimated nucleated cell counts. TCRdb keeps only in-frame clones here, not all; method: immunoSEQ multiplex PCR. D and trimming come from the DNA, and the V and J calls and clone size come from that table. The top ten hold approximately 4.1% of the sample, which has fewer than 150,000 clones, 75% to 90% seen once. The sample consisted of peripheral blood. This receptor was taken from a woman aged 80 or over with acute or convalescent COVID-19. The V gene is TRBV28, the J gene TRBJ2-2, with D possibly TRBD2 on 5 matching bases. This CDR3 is CASSARGQTGELFF. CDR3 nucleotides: TGTGCCAGCAGTGCTAGAGGGCAAACCGGGGAGCTGTTTTTT.